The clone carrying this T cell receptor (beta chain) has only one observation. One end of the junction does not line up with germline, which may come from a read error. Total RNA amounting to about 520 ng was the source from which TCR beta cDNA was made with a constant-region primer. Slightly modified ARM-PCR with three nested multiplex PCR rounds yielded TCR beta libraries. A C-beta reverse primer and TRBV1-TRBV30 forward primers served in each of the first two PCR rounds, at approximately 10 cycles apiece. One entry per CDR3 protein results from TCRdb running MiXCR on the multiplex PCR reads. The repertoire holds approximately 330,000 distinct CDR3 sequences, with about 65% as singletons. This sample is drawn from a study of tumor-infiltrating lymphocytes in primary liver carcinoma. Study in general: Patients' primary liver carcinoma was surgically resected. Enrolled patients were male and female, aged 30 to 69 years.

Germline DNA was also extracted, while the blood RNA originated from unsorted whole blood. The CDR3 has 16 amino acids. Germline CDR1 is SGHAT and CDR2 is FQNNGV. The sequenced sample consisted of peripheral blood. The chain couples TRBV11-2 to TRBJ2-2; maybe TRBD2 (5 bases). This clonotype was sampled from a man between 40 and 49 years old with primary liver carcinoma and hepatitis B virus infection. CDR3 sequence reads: CASSLDTSENTGELFF. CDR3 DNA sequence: TGTGCCAGCAGCTTAGACACTTCCGAGAACACCGGGGAGCTTTTTTTT.